This T cell receptor beta chain was sequenced during a study of T cell changes during pregnancy in multiple sclerosis. Libraries were prepared by immunoSEQ multiplex PCR; TCRdb keeps only in-frame clonotypes and omits some of them. The sample includes about 110,000 clones, roughly nine tenths of them seen just once. In its sample, this clone was seen once. Trimming took off 10 bases at V and 1 base at J, with 16 bases between the two ends. Per the germline V gene, CDR1 is SGHNT and CDR2 is YYREEE (reference sequence). This CDR3 is built from 14 residues. Specimen: peripheral blood, collected in the third trimester of pregnancy. This receptor was obtained from a female donor with multiple sclerosis, enrolled in a pregnancy study. The V call is TRBV5-4, the J call TRBJ2-3, with D perhaps matching TRBD2 (6 bases). The DNA for the CDR3 is TGTGCCCTACGGAGGGCGGGACGCACAGATACGCAGTATTTT. It translates to CALRRAGRTDTQYF. The whole variable domain, filled in from reference TRBV5-4 and TRBJ2-3, reads ETGVTQSPTHLIKTRGQQVTLRCSSQSGHNTVSWYQQALGQGPQFIFQYYREEENGRGNFPPRFSGLQFPNYSSELNVNALELDDSALYLCALRRAGRTDTQYFGPGTRLTVL.